This T cell receptor (beta chain) came from a study of shared clonotypes between healthy human individuals. Study background: Donors, aged 18 to 49, were a couple of women and a few men.

Overall study results and limits: Sampling used blood alone; tissue repertoires probably differ. Across a handful of donors, naive CD4 shared 5% to 6%, naive CD8 about 3.2%, memory CD4 over 2%, memory CD8 over 0.3%. An effect of sequencing depth on clonotype sharing among donors was expected.

This clone was detected only once. As yet, its antigen is unknown. Repertoires were generated with immunoSEQ multiplex PCR, while TCRdb's copy carries only in-frame clones and drops some. The data show millions of clones, 85% to 95% seen once. CD45RO-negative CD8 cells positively selected for CCR7 made up the naive population, which excluded terminally differentiated effector memory CD45RA+ cells. The CDR3 is 15 residues long. The germline V gene encodes CDR1 LGHNA and CDR2 YNFKEQ. V dropped 7 bases and J dropped 7; count of bases not matched to a gene: 13. This clonotype originated in a man younger than 30 in good health. Some clones in this sample may be carry-over from other donors' samples. The rearrangement joins TRBV4-2 to TRBJ2-7; 10 bases match TRBD2. Source material: naive CD8+ T cells from PBMCs. The CDR3 loop reads CASNSGAGGFVEQYF. The CDR3 region has the DNA TGTGCCAGCAATTCGGGAGCGGGGGGGTTCGTGGAGCAGTACTTC.